This TCR beta chain was profiled in a study of blood T cell repertoires in COVID-19. About the research overall: PBMCs, B-cell-depleted T cells, or T cells provided the cDNA or gDNA that made up the material.

Profiled with immunoSEQ multiplex PCR; TCRdb holds only in-frame clones, not every one. The sample shows approximately 50,000 clones, around 81% of them seen only once. This sequence was found in a woman at least 80 years old with COVID-19, enrolled during active disease. Sequencing input: peripheral blood.

In DNA form, the CDR3 reads TGTGCCAGCTCACCCGGCAGGGGGCCAGAAAAACTGTTTTTT. It yields the protein CASSPGRGPEKLFF. The chain is built from TRBV18 and TRBJ1-4, with 8 bases identical to TRBD1. The CDR3 is 14 amino acids. J lost 8 bases, V lost 3 bases, and 5 bases had no gene match. Germline assignment: CDR1 KGHSH and CDR2 LQKENI.